This section outlines one TCR beta chain sequence together with its context. At the DNA level, this CDR3 is encoded by other sequences in the same sample as well. The data originate from a study of blood T cell repertoires in COVID-19. Study as a whole: Nucleic acid was either cDNA or gDNA, and it came from T cells, B-cell-depleted T cells, or PBMCs.

Per the original data handling: Amplifying reference gene primers gave estimates of nucleated cell counts. Sequencing was performed with immunoSEQ multiplex PCR; in TCRdb, only in-frame clones are kept and a portion is missing. V and J calls and clone size are copied from that table; D and trimming were computed from the DNA. The repertoire consists of 90,000 to 130,000 clones, with around four fifths occurring once and the leading ten covering 0.7% to 0.85%. The CDR3 totals 14 residues. Germline values: CDR1 LNHDA, CDR2 SQIVND (reference sequence). Trimming at V came to 2 bases and at J to 5 bases, leaving 4 bases not matched to a gene.

The receptor's source is an older woman with acute or convalescent COVID-19. The chain couples TRBV19 to TRBJ2-5; 8 bases fit TRBD2. The sequencing sample was made of peripheral blood. The chain's CDR3 is CASSIRGGRETQYF. DNA for the CDR3: TGTGCCAGTAGTATACGGGGGGGCCGGGAGACCCAGTACTTC.